This TCR beta chain was identified during a study of T-cell memory formation after mild COVID-19. The study's findings and limits: Most CD4+ clones that shrank were in CM and EM, while CD8+ ones turned up in EMRA. Pre-infection memory contained some responding clones, which suggested that cross-reactive memory had joined.

Germline CDR1 reads SGHTA; CDR2 reads FQGTGA. The length of the CDR3 is 15 residues. The ends lost 4 bases at V and 4 bases at J; junction bases unmatched: 3. With regard to this clonotype: Its target is not known.

TCRdb re-derived calls from the 5' RACE reads in MiXCR, one entry per CDR3 protein. The sample carries around 370,000 distinct CDR3 sequences, roughly 21% recorded once. The gene calls are TRBV7-3 and TRBJ2-1; 11 positions agree with TRBD2. Sequenced material: PBMCs or a T cell subset sorted from them (not recorded which). This clonotype originated in an adult woman who had mild COVID-19 (a few samples of this study predate the infection). Cell type and time point are not known. For the CDR3, the DNA is TGTGCCAGCAGCTCTAGCGGGGGGATGTACAATGAGCAGTTCTTC. Encoded protein: CASSSSGGMYNEQFF.